Given below is one T cell receptor beta chain in context. The data derive from a study of immune characterization of retroperitoneal liposarcoma. TCRdb processed the PCR reads anew with MiXCR; each CDR3 protein has one entry. In the table there are some 9,300 distinct CDR3 sequences, around a third of which are singletons. V lost 5 bases to trimming and J lost 12 bases, with 19 bases between them. The CDR3 sequence is 13 residues long. Sequencing was carried out using tumor tissue. The chain employs TRBV6-7 and TRBJ2-5, with D tentatively TRBD1 or TRBD2 (6 bases each). TRBV6-7 is annotated as an ORF whose role is uncertain. The origin of this receptor is a male donor with retroperitoneal liposarcoma. The CDR3 DNA reads TGTGCCAGCAGTCCCACGACCCGCGGGACAAAGTACTTC. As protein: CASSPTTRGTKYF.